This TCR beta chain was identified in a study of identical twins. MiXCR was run by TCRdb on the 5' RACE reads, yielding one entry per CDR3 protein. The profile covers about 470,000 distinct CDR3 sequences, with 20% to 25% appearing a single time and about 2.9% taken by the ten largest. Germline V gene data show CDR1 as SQVTM and CDR2 as ANQGSEA. The V end lost 5 bases, the J end lost 5 bases, and 12 bases lay between the germline ends. The CDR3 contains 13 residues. These data were likewise used in another study, on T cells expressing NK-cell markers.

This sequence joins TRBV29-1 and TRBJ2-2, with D possibly TRBD2 on 6 matching bases. Sequences were obtained from CD4+ T cells sorted from blood. The clonotype comes from a woman aged 18-29 years in good health. CDR3 in amino acids: CSVIAGGTGELFF. The CDR3, as DNA: TGCAGCGTTATAGCAGGAGGGACCGGGGAGCTGTTTTTT.